This T cell receptor beta chain was recorded in a study of monozygotic twins with inflammatory bowel disease. General study findings and limits: IBD patients shared fewer clonotypes with others than healthy twins, especially with disease activity. The data offered no way to tell different T cell subtypes apart.

The CDR3 has 15 residues. The germline gives CDR1 SEHNR, CDR2 FQNEAQ (reference sequence). Blood samples of 2 to 2.5 ml were drawn from every donor. Turning to this clonotype: Its antigen is still unknown.

Every TCR library consumed about 3,500 ng of total RNA. TCRdb reworked the 5' RACE reads into one entry per CDR3 protein, no DNA. The listing contains some 440,000 distinct CDR3 sequences. The V call is TRBV7-9, the J call TRBJ2-1; the D gene TCRdb calls, TRBD1, cannot be checked with no DNA. Sequencing input: blood. This clonotype was obtained from a human donor with ulcerative colitis or Crohn's disease, or a healthy co-twin of an affected twin (not recorded which). The CDR3 here is CASSLDQGASNEQFF.